What follows are 29 T cell receptor beta chains derived from one specimen sequenced in a study of blood T cell repertoires in COVID-19. TCRdb's copy holds only in-frame clones and misses some; the assay was immunoSEQ multiplex PCR. The sample carries around 450,000 clones, approximately 90% recorded once. The sample comprised PBMCs or T cells enriched from blood (not recorded which). These receptors came from a woman in her late teens or twenties who had recovered from COVID-19.

This sequence joins TRBV7-2 and TRBJ2-7; the match to TRBD1 covers 7 bases. This CDR3 contains 15 residues. CDR1 and CDR2 from the germline V gene are SGHTA and FQGNSA. Germline trimming cut 1 base from V and 2 bases from J; bases unmatched to any gene: 5. The chain's CDR3 is CASSLGGQLTYEQYF. The CDR3 nucleotides read TGTGCCAGCAGCTTAGGGGGACAGCTGACCTACGAGCAGTACTTC.

The CDR3 nucleotides are TGTGCCAGCACCCGGGACAGGGACTACGAGCAGTACTTC. This encodes CASTRDRDYEQYF. V usage is TRBV2 and J usage is TRBJ2-7, with 9 positions matching TRBD1. The trim removed 7 bases at V and 3 bases at J, leaving 4 bases unmatched. There are 13 residues in the CDR3. The V gene's germline CDR1 is SNHLY and CDR2 FYNNEI.

The V call is TRBV3-1 (or the pseudogene TRBV3-2), the J call TRBJ2-2, with D possibly TRBD1 on 5 matching bases. Germline CDR1 reads LGHDT; CDR2 reads YNNKEL (reference sequence). V gave up 0 bases and J gave up 7 bases, with 9 bases separating them. CDR3 size: 14 residues. CDR3 DNA sequence: TGTGCCAGCAGCCAAGATGGGGCGAACGGGGAGCTGTTTTTT. Its translation is CASSQDGANGELFF.

V gene TRBV14 combines with J gene TRBJ1-2; D is unresolved. V shed 2 bases and J shed 8 bases, with 15 bases lying between them. Germline-derived CDR1 and CDR2 are SGHDN and FVKESK. The CDR3 length is 14 residues. The CDR3 loop reads CASSQHFLAGGYTF. In nucleotides, the CDR3 is TGTGCCAGCAGCCAACACTTTTTAGCGGGAGGCTACACCTTC.

This chain uses TRBV19 with TRBJ1-3; a weak D match, TRBD1 (6 bases). Germline loops: CDR1 LNHDA, CDR2 SQIVND (reference sequence). The V end lost 3 bases, the J end lost 0 bases, and 12 bases lay between the germline ends. This CDR3 comprises 16 residues. This CDR3 reads CASSIGRGTSGNTIYF. The CDR3 DNA follows: TGTGCCAGTAGTATCGGTAGGGGGACCTCTGGAAACACCATATATTTT. Complete variable domain (other parts from reference TRBV19 and TRBJ1-3): DGGITQSPKYLFRKEGQNVTLSCEQNLNHDAMYWYRQDPGQGLRLIYYSQIVNDFQKGDIAEGYSVSREKKESFPLTVTSAQKNPTAFYLCASSIGRGTSGNTIYFGEGSWLTVV.

This clone was found a few times. The rearrangement links TRBV6-5 to TRBJ1-2; 7 bases map to TRBD1. This CDR3 has 12 amino acids. CDR1 is MNHEY, CDR2 SVGAGI, per germline. V shed 7 bases, J shed 6 bases, and the junction held 5 bases outside the gene matches. The CDR3 DNA reads as TGTGCCAGCACCAGACAGGGAAATGGCTACACCTTC. Protein: CASTRQGNGYTF.

This clone was observed a handful of times. This sample also contains other DNA sequences that code for the same CDR3. The V gene is TRBV30, the J gene TRBJ1-1, with D perhaps matching TRBD1 (5 bases). Germline assignment: CDR1 GTSNPN and CDR2 SVGIG (reference sequence). The CDR3 is 14 amino acids. Trimming removed 1 base at V and 2 bases at J, with 11 bases between. The CDR3 sequence is CAWSGSTANTEAFF. The CDR3 coding sequence is TGTGCCTGGAGTGGGTCGACAGCTAACACTGAAGCTTTCTTT.

The table lists this clone with a few counts. The chain combines TRBV5-1 with TRBJ1-1; D is possibly TRBD1 (5 bases). This CDR3 is 12 amino acids long. Trimming removed 0 bases from V and 5 bases from J, with 5 bases in between. Looked up from germline, CDR1 is SGHRS and CDR2 is YFSETQ. CDR3 in DNA: TGCGCCAGCAGCTTGGAGGGGACTGAAGCTTTCTTT. Translating gives CASSLEGTEAFF.

The J gene is TRBJ2-7, the V gene TRBV3-1 (or the pseudogene TRBV3-2); no clear D gene. Trimming removed 1 base at V and 3 bases at J, with 16 bases between. The CDR3 length is 16 residues. Germline CDR1 LGHDT, CDR2 YNNKEL (reference sequence). The CDR3 region is CASSQVQPPSRYEQYF. CDR3 in DNA: TGTGCCAGCAGCCAAGTACAGCCCCCGTCGCGCTACGAGCAGTACTTC.

The chain uses TRBV9 and TRBJ2-3; the D is unclear. There are 16 residues in the CDR3. The germline CDR1 and CDR2 sequences are SGDLS and YYNGEE. Trimming left V 4 bases short and J 0 bases short, with 15 bases between. This chain's CDR3 is CASSPLTSPSTDTQYF. The CDR3 coding sequence is TGTGCCAGCAGCCCGCTGACTTCCCCTAGCACAGATACGCAGTATTTT.

The count of this clone is one. The chain carries TRBV19 and TRBJ2-1, with 9 bases matching TRBD2. Germline V gene data show CDR1 as LNHDA and CDR2 as SQIVND (reference sequence). V shed 4 bases and J 1 base; nucleotides not matched to a gene: 14. The CDR3 is 19 amino acids. The CDR3 bases are TGTGCCAGTAGTACACTTGATAGCGGGGGCCGTACGTCCTACAATGAGCAGTTCTTC. Amino acids: CASSTLDSGGRTSYNEQFF.

The chain employs TRBV7-9 and TRBJ1-4, with D tentatively TRBD1 (6 bases). This CDR3 contains 16 residues. The V gene's germline CDR1 is SEHNR and CDR2 FQNEAQ (reference sequence). V lost 5 bases to trimming and J lost 7 bases, with 20 bases between them. CDR3 DNA sequence: TGTGCCAGCAGCCCCCGGGAGGGGGAATATAGTGAAAAACTGTTTTTT. This encodes CASSPREGEYSEKLFF. Looking up the rest from reference TRBV7-9 and TRBJ1-4 gives the full variable domain: DTGVSQNPRHKITKRGQNVTFRCDPISEHNRLYWYRQTLGQGPEFLTYFQNEAQLEKSRLLSDRFSAERPKGSFSTLEIQRTEQGDSAMYLCASSPREGEYSEKLFFGSGTQLSVL.

The gene calls are TRBV5-1 and TRBJ2-1; TRBD2 is a possible D gene (6 bases). The V gene's germline CDR1 is SGHRS and CDR2 YFSETQ. V was clipped by 7 bases and J by 5 bases, with 22 bases between them. The CDR3 runs 16 residues. This CDR3 reads CASGGTPGTLNNEQFF. The DNA of the CDR3 is TGCGCCAGCGGGGGGACTCCAGGCACACTAAACAATGAGCAGTTCTTC.

This rearrangement joins TRBV7-9 to TRBJ2-4, with a tentative D call TRBD1 (7 bases). The CDR3 totals 17 residues. CDR1 SEHNR and CDR2 FQNEAQ come from the germline V gene (reference sequence). Trimming took off 4 bases at V and 3 bases at J, with 19 bases between the two ends. The CDR3 DNA reads as TGTGCCAGCAGCTCGGACAGGCTAGGAGGGGGCAAAAACATTCAGTACTTC. Amino acid sequence: CASSSDRLGGGKNIQYF.

As regards this clone: In the same sample, other DNA sequences code for this CDR3. V is TRBV30 and J is TRBJ2-7; 7 bases align to TRBD1. Germline trimming cut 0 bases from V and 6 bases from J; bases unmatched to any gene: 2. CDR3 length: 12 amino acids. Looked up from germline, CDR1 is GTSNPN and CDR2 is SVGIG (reference sequence). CDR3 protein: CAWSVGGGEQYF. The CDR3 region has the DNA TGTGCCTGGAGTGTAGGGGGCGGCGAGCAGTACTTC.

The CDR3 loop is CASSQGSPEDTQYF. The DNA for the CDR3 is TGTGCCAGCAGCCAAGGGTCCCCCGAGGATACGCAGTATTTT. V usage is TRBV14 and J usage is TRBJ2-3; D not certain. This CDR3 has 14 amino acids. V gave up 1 base and J gave up 6 bases, with 11 bases separating them. Per germline, CDR1 SGHDN and CDR2 FVKESK. Full variable domain (outside the CDR3, taken from reference TRBV14 and TRBJ2-3): EAGVTQFPSHSVIEKGQTVTLRCDPISGHDNLYWYRRVMGKEIKFLLHFVKESKQDESGMPNNRFLAERTGGTYSTLKVQPAELEDSGVYFCASSQGSPEDTQYFGPGTRLTVL.

This clone appeared a few times. The chain has TRBV19 and TRBJ1-2; a possible D gene is TRBD1 (5 bases). The CDR3 is 13 residues long. The V end was cut by 7 bases, the J end by 3 bases, with 12 bases between. Germline values: CDR1 LNHDA, CDR2 SQIVND (reference sequence). CDR3 sequence reads: CASNPGWDYGYTF. The CDR3 nucleotides are TGTGCCAGTAACCCAGGGTGGGACTATGGCTACACCTTC.

This chain links TRBV19 with TRBJ2-4; D possibly corresponds to TRBD2 (6 bases). The germline V and J ends were trimmed by 6 bases and 6 bases, with 27 bases remaining between them. In germline, CDR1 is LNHDA, CDR2 SQIVND (reference sequence). The CDR3 sequence is 18 residues long. CDR3 protein: CASSLWRGNAPRGNIQYF. DNA of the CDR3: TGTGCCAGTAGCCTGTGGCGGGGTAATGCGCCGAGGGGAAACATTCAGTACTTC.

The V call is TRBV11-2, the J call TRBJ1-1; weak D call: TRBD1 (5 bases). This CDR3 is 16 amino acids long. V dropped 5 bases and J dropped 3 bases, with 19 bases sitting between them. In germline, CDR1 is SGHAT, CDR2 FQNNGV. CDR3 bases: TGTGCCAGCAGCCCCCACACACGGGGGACGTACACTGAAGCTTTCTTT. This codes for CASSPHTRGTYTEAFF.

The rearrangement links TRBV25-1 to TRBJ1-4; D is possibly TRBD1 (6 bases). Germline V gene lookup returns CDR1 MGHDK and CDR2 SYGVNS. Trimming removed 3 bases from V and 5 bases from J, with 10 bases in between. This CDR3 spans 14 amino acids. The DNA of the CDR3 is TGTGCCAGCAGTGACAGGGGATGGAATGAAAAACTGTTTTTT. It specifies CASSDRGWNEKLFF.

The V call is TRBV13, the J call TRBJ1-2; D is ambiguous. The germline CDR1 and CDR2 sequences are PRHDT and FYEKMQ (reference sequence). The CDR3 has 12 residues. V was trimmed by 3 bases and J by 8 bases, leaving 10 bases between them. The CDR3: CASSLTRGGYTF. CDR3 bases: TGTGCCAGCAGCTTGACCCGGGGAGGCTACACCTTC.

This CDR3 is CASRPRTRQGDAGNTIYF. CDR3 DNA sequence: TGTGCCAGCAGGCCCAGAACCAGACAGGGTGATGCTGGAAACACCATATATTTT. The V call is TRBV7-9, the J call TRBJ1-3; 7 bases align to TRBD1. This CDR3 has 18 amino acids. Per germline, CDR1 SEHNR and CDR2 FQNEAQ (reference sequence). Trimming at V came to 6 bases and at J to 2 bases, leaving 16 bases not matched to a gene. Full variable domain (outside the CDR3, taken from reference TRBV7-9 and TRBJ1-3): DTGVSQNPRHKITKRGQNVTFRCDPISEHNRLYWYRQTLGQGPEFLTYFQNEAQLEKSRLLSDRFSAERPKGSFSTLEIQRTEQGDSAMYLCASRPRTRQGDAGNTIYFGEGSWLTVV.

As DNA, the CDR3 is TGTGCCAGTAGTATAACCTCCAGGGGCGTAGGTGAAAAACTGTTTTTT. Its translation: CASSITSRGVGEKLFF. The rearrangement links TRBV19 to TRBJ1-4, with D possibly being TRBD1 (6 bases). V was trimmed by 2 bases and J by 7 bases, leaving 17 bases between them. CDR1 and CDR2 from the germline V gene are LNHDA and SQIVND (reference sequence). This CDR3 has 16 residues.

V usage is TRBV15 and J usage is TRBJ2-7, with D possibly being TRBD2 (5 bases). V lost 5 bases, J lost 5 bases, and 16 bases lay in between. The germline CDR1 and CDR2 sequences are LNHNV and YYDKDF (reference sequence). The CDR3 covers 14 residues. The CDR3 DNA reads TGTGCCACCAGCCCCGGACGGGGTCTGGACGAGCAGTACTTC. This codes for CATSPGRGLDEQYF.

The V call is TRBV6-5, the J call TRBJ2-2, with 7 positions matching TRBD2. V trimming: 4 bases; J trimming: 3 bases; junction bases outside the gene matches: 5. The CDR3 extends over 15 amino acids. CDR1 MNHEY and CDR2 SVGAGI come from the germline V gene. DNA for the CDR3: TGTGCCAGCAGTTTTGATGGGGGGGACACCGGGGAGCTGTTTTTT. Translation: CASSFDGGDTGELFF.

The chain employs TRBV19 and TRBJ1-2; 7 bases align to TRBD1. Per the germline V gene, CDR1 is LNHDA and CDR2 is SQIVND (reference sequence). This CDR3 has 14 residues. V was clipped by 5 bases and J by 4 bases; unmatched bases: 7. As DNA, the CDR3 is TGTGCCAGTAGTTTAAGGGGGCGAGGCTATGGCTACACCTTC. This codes for CASSLRGRGYGYTF.

This clone was recorded only once. The V call is TRBV4-2, the J call TRBJ2-2, with 7 bases fitting TRBD1. The CDR3 runs 17 residues. Germline CDR1 is LGHNA and CDR2 is YNFKEQ. The trim removed 1 base at V and 6 bases at J, leaving 11 bases unmatched. The CDR3 spells CASSQGMAGTVSGELFF. CDR3 DNA: TGTGCCAGCAGCCAAGGCATGGCCGGGACAGTCTCCGGGGAGCTGTTTTTT.

J is TRBJ1-5 and V is TRBV10-3; D is unclear. The CDR3 extends over 15 amino acids. V lost 5 bases to trimming and J lost 0 bases, with 11 bases between them. Germline CDR1 ENHRY, CDR2 SYGVKD. The CDR3 region is CAISSSSFSNQPQHF. In nucleotides, the CDR3 is TGTGCCATCAGTTCCTCGAGCTTTAGCAATCAGCCCCAGCATTTT.

The J gene is TRBJ2-1, the V gene TRBV13; D possibly corresponds to TRBD1 (7 bases). Trimming pared 5 bases from V and 0 bases from J, leaving 14 bases between. This CDR3 region has 16 residues. Germline values: CDR1 PRHDT, CDR2 FYEKMQ (reference sequence). The CDR3 DNA reads as TGTGCCAGCAGCCTATGGGGGGACAGCTCCTACAATGAGCAGTTCTTC. Translation: CASSLWGDSSYNEQFF.